Listed below are T cell receptor beta chains from one sample, sequenced in a study of identical twins. TCRdb processed the 5' RACE reads anew with MiXCR; each CDR3 protein has one entry. This table has a few hundred thousand distinct CDR3 sequences, roughly 24% appearing once. This same sample was also part of a study on T cells expressing NK-cell markers.

The material sequenced was CD4+ T cells sorted from blood. The receptors stem from a woman aged 18-29 years in good health. The CDR3 runs from the conserved cysteine through the conserved F or W. The order of the fields is J gene, D gene, CDR3 length, clone size, V gene, CDR3 protein, CDR3 DNA. The D gene is left open where the match is weak. A clone size is listed for some rows: how often the clone was seen (once, few, many), or a class if it is expanded.

TRBJ1-5,-,15,few,TRBV10-2,CASSEYRQLNQPQHF,TGCGCCAGCAGTGAGTACAGACAGCTGAATCAGCCCCAGCATTTT
TRBJ1-5,-,13,few,TRBV20-1,CSAREYSNQPQHF,TGCAGTGCTAGGGAGTATAGCAATCAGCCCCAGCATTTT
TRBJ2-2,-,12,-,TRBV12-3/TRBV12-4,CASSGDTGELFF,TGTGCCAGCAGTGGAGACACCGGGGAGCTGTTTTTT
TRBJ2-3,TRBD2,15,few,TRBV20-1,CSAPRRTSGGNTQYF,TGCAGTGCTCCCCGAAGGACTAGCGGGGGCAATACGCAGTATTTT
TRBJ2-3,-,13,many,TRBV29-1,CSVEISLAGTQYF,TGCAGCGTTGAAATATCGCTAGCCGGCACGCAGTATTTT
TRBJ1-2,-,12,few,TRBV6-1,CASSPYPRGYTF,TGTGCCAGCAGTCCCTACCCTAGGGGCTACACCTTC
TRBJ2-3,-,13,few,TRBV5-4,CATTPEVTDTQYF,TGTGCCACTACCCCAGAGGTCACAGATACGCAGTATTTT
TRBJ2-3,-,16,-,TRBV5-5,CASSLWALASGDTQYF,TGTGCCAGCAGCTTGTGGGCACTAGCCAGCGGAGATACGCAGTATTTT
TRBJ2-3,-,12,-,TRBV12-3/TRBV12-4,CASSLLGATQYF,TGTGCCAGCAGTTTACTGGGCGCTACGCAGTATTTT
TRBJ2-5,-,14,-,TRBV9,CASRAGPNDGTQYF,TGTGCCAGCAGAGCGGGTCCCAACGATGGGACCCAGTACTTC
TRBJ1-2,TRBD1,16,few,TRBV5-1,CASSSTSVTGNYGYTF,TGCGCCAGCAGCTCCACGTCCGTGACAGGGAACTATGGCTACACCTTC
TRBJ2-1,TRBD2,14,few,TRBV20-1,CSAISGGSYNEQFF,TGCAGTGCTATAAGCGGGGGTTCCTACAATGAGCAGTTCTTC
TRBJ2-7,-,13,-,TRBV5-1,CASSFGEGHEQYF,TGCGCCAGCAGCTTCGGAGAGGGCCACGAGCAGTACTTC
TRBJ1-5,-,16,-,TRBV3-1,CASSLGGGMSNQPQHF,TGTGCCAGCAGCCTCGGCGGGGGTATGAGCAATCAGCCCCAGCATTTT
TRBJ2-3,-,14,many,TRBV5-5,CASSLGGSADTQYF,TGTGCCAGCAGCTTGGGAGGGAGCGCAGATACGCAGTATTTT
TRBJ2-6,-,13,-,TRBV6-1,CASREQGGNVLTF,TGTGCCAGCAGAGAGCAGGGCGGCAACGTCCTGACTTTC
TRBJ1-3,TRBD1,15,-,TRBV12-3/TRBV12-4,CASSIGQGGGNTIYF,TGTGCCAGCAGTATCGGACAGGGGGGTGGAAACACCATATATTTT
TRBJ2-2,-,14,few,TRBV12-3/TRBV12-4,CASNQQGYTGELFF,TGTGCCAGCAATCAGCAGGGATACACCGGGGAGCTGTTTTTT
TRBJ2-1,TRBD2,13,-,TRBV30,CAWSGGRSNEQFF,TGTGCCTGGAGCGGCGGGAGGTCCAATGAGCAGTTCTTC
TRBJ2-1,TRBD1,15,-,TRBV11-2,CASSRRTGDYNEQFF,TGTGCCAGCAGCAGAAGGACAGGGGACTACAATGAGCAGTTCTTC
TRBJ2-4,-,15,few,TRBV6-5,CASSYVGRAKNIQYF,TGTGCCAGCAGTTACGTCGGAAGAGCCAAAAACATTCAGTACTTC
TRBJ2-2,TRBD1,13,-,TRBV29-1,CSVRTGITGELFF,TGCAGCGTACGGACAGGAATCACCGGGGAGCTGTTTTTT
TRBJ2-3,-,12,few,TRBV20-1,CSARGNPDTQYF,TGCAGTGCTAGAGGAAACCCCGATACGCAGTATTTT
TRBJ2-1,TRBD2,18,-,TRBV11-1,CASSLARDYRDSYNEQFF,TGTGCCAGCAGCTTAGCGAGGGACTACCGGGACTCCTACAATGAGCAGTTCTTC
TRBJ2-5,TRBD2,15,-,TRBV6-1,CASAGTSGSWETQYF,TGTGCCAGTGCCGGGACTAGCGGGAGCTGGGAGACCCAGTACTTC
TRBJ2-2,-,13,-,TRBV20-1,CSVGGQYPGELFF,TGCAGTGTCGGGGGACAGTATCCCGGGGAGCTGTTTTTT
TRBJ2-3,-,14,few,TRBV5-5,CASSLEWNTDTQYF,TGTGCCAGCAGCTTGGAGTGGAACACAGATACGCAGTATTTT
TRBJ2-1,-,16,few,TRBV7-3,CASSLTSGRGSNEQFF,TGTGCCAGCAGCTTAACGTCAGGACGAGGGTCCAATGAGCAGTTCTTC
TRBJ2-3,-,12,many,TRBV5-1,CASSLLRDTQYF,TGCGCCAGCAGCTTGCTCCGAGATACGCAGTATTTT
TRBJ2-3,TRBD2,15,few,TRBV20-1,CSARGLAGLADTQYF,TGCAGTGCTAGAGGACTAGCGGGGTTGGCGGATACGCAGTATTTT
TRBJ1-5,-,16,-,TRBV9,CASSAGAGTINQPQHF,TGTGCCAGCAGCGCCGGGGCAGGGACGATTAATCAGCCCCAGCATTTT
TRBJ2-5,-,13,-,TRBV19,CASSILGAETQYF,TGTGCCAGTAGTATTTTGGGGGCTGAGACCCAGTACTTC
TRBJ2-1,-,12,few,TRBV6-6,CASSGGYNEQFF,TGTGCCAGCAGTGGGGGATACAATGAGCAGTTCTTC
TRBJ2-3,TRBD2,15,-,TRBV6-1,CASSGTSVYTDTQYF,TGTGCCAGCAGCGGGACTAGCGTATACACAGATACGCAGTATTTT
TRBJ2-3,-,16,-,TRBV5-1,CASSWGGLYGTDTQYF,TGCGCCAGCAGCTGGGGTGGACTGTATGGCACAGATACGCAGTATTTT
TRBJ2-4,-,15,once,TRBV6-5,CASSYALFAKNIQYF,TGTGCCAGCAGTTACGCCTTGTTTGCCAAAAACATTCAGTACTTC
TRBJ2-7,TRBD2,12,-,TRBV20-1,CSFIAGTYEQYF,TGCAGTTTCATAGCGGGGACCTACGAGCAGTACTTC
TRBJ1-1,-,13,once,TRBV7-9,CASSLALGREAFF,TGTGCCAGCAGCTTAGCGCTAGGACGTGAAGCTTTCTTT
TRBJ2-7,-,13,-,TRBV5-1,CASSGPNSYEQYF,TGCGCCAGCAGCGGGCCTAACTCCTACGAGCAGTACTTC
TRBJ2-3,TRBD2,15,few,TRBV5-5,CASSASGRIADTQYF,TGTGCCAGCAGTGCTAGCGGGAGGATCGCAGATACGCAGTATTTT
TRBJ2-7,-,14,few,TRBV20-1,CSGRRQGGSYEQYF,TGCAGTGGTAGACGGCAGGGGGGCTCCTACGAGCAGTACTTC